These 25 T cell receptor beta chains came from one sample sequenced in a study of human T cells and chemical hapten exposure. TCRdb reanalysed the RACE reads using MiXCR and keeps one entry per CDR3 protein. The table includes around 74,000 distinct CDR3 sequences, approximately 35% detected once. Indicated time point: patch test 1, 2 weeks after DPC sensitization. Treatment given: therapeutic diphenylcyclopropenone sensitization with weekly scalp DPC. The sample here was whole blood, taken in connection with sensitization to the hapten diphenylcyclopropenone (DPC). All receptors come from a man aged 40-55 years with alopecia areata. Some clones in this sample may be carry-over from other donors' samples.

This clonotype was recorded a few times. The chain joins TRBV4-1 to TRBJ2-7; 10 bases map to TRBD2. V trimming: 3 bases; J trimming: 2 bases; junction bases outside the gene matches: 10. The CDR3 length is 17 residues. CDR1 and CDR2 (germline): MGHRA, YSYEKL. The CDR3, as DNA: TGCGCCAGCAGCCAGACTCCTAGCGGGAGAGGGCCCTACGAGCAGTACTTC. Translation: CASSQTPSGRGPYEQYF.

About this clonotype itself: A read error is likely, as this CDR3 ends without the conserved phenylalanine or tryptophan. No DNA is shown, since the ends of the CDR3 on it are uncertain; the CDR3 is the one TCRdb lists. The chain has TRBV6-1 and TRBJ2-1; the DNA was not compared with TRBD1, the D call given in the table. The CDR3 has 11 amino acids, counting both end residues. Germline assignment: CDR1 MNHNS and CDR2 SASEGT. CDR3 loop: CASSESPRTDI.

V usage is TRBV11-2 and J usage is TRBJ2-3; 9 nucleotides align to TRBD1. This CDR3 is 15 amino acids long. The V gene's germline CDR1 is SGHAT and CDR2 FQNNGV. V shed 5 bases, J shed 4 bases, and the junction held 7 bases outside the gene matches. The CDR3 nucleotides are TGTGCCAGCAGCGAGGACAGGGGCCGAGCAGATACGCAGTATTTT. Protein product: CASSEDRGRADTQYF.

The J gene is TRBJ2-3, the V gene TRBV5-6, with 13 positions matching TRBD2. CDR1 is SGHDT, CDR2 YYEEEE, per germline. This CDR3 is built from 17 residues. The V gene end was trimmed by 0 bases and the J gene end by 0 bases; junction bases not matched to a gene: 1. In DNA form, the CDR3 reads TGTGCCAGCAGCTTGGGGACTAGCGGGAGTAGCACAGATACGCAGTATTTT. As protein: CASSLGTSGSSTDTQYF.

The CDR3 is CASSLQGQGPRGQYF. Written as DNA, the CDR3 is TGTGCCAGCAGCTTGCAGGGACAGGGGCCTCGTGGGCAGTACTTC. The gene calls are TRBV5-6 and TRBJ2-7; 10 bases line up with TRBD1. Germline CDR1 reads SGHDT; CDR2 reads YYEEEE. CDR3 length: 15 amino acids. With 1 base clipped from V and 9 bases from J, the junction kept 10 bases outside the gene matches.

This chain joins TRBV5-4 and TRBJ1-2; D is unclear. Germline CDR1 is SGHNT and CDR2 is YYREEE (reference sequence). CDR3 length: 14 residues. Deletions cut 2 bases from V and 4 bases from J, with 12 bases between. In DNA, the CDR3 is TGTGCCAGCAGCTTTCGGTCGTACCCCTATGGCTACACCTTC. The encoded protein is CASSFRSYPYGYTF.

This clonotype came up many times. The rearrangement links TRBV12-3 or TRBV12-4 to TRBJ2-1, with 11 bases fitting TRBD2. This CDR3 contains 17 residues. V lost 0 bases and J lost 7; bases outside the gene matches: 8. The CDR3 DNA is TGTGCCAGCAGTTTAGCGCTGGCTAGCGGGAGGAGGAATGAGCAGTTCTTC. Residues: CASSLALASGRRNEQFF.

This clonotype was found a few times. This rearrangement joins TRBV9 to TRBJ2-1; 8 nucleotides agree with TRBD2. The trim removed 2 bases at V and 8 bases at J, leaving 9 bases unmatched. Per the germline V gene, CDR1 is SGDLS and CDR2 is YYNGEE. This CDR3 region has 15 residues. The CDR3 coding sequence is TGTGCCAGCAGCGTCGGGGGGGGCCTTTTGGATGAGCAGTTCTTC. Protein sequence: CASSVGGGLLDEQFF.

Only a few counts were recorded for this clonotype. The V call is TRBV18, the J call TRBJ2-1; 8 bases agree with TRBD2. Looked up from germline, CDR1 is KGHSH and CDR2 is LQKENI. J was trimmed by 6 bases and V by 2 bases; bases with no gene match: 6. CDR3 length equals 15 residues. CDR3 DNA: TGTGCCAGCTCACCAGGAGCGGGAGTGAGCAATGAGCAGTTCTTC. Residues: CASSPGAGVSNEQFF.

This chain joins TRBV27 and TRBJ1-1; TRBD1 matches at 9 bases. The trim removed 6 bases at V and 10 bases at J, leaving 15 bases unmatched. Germline V gene sequence: CDR1 MNHEY, CDR2 SMNVEV (reference sequence). The CDR3 is made up of 15 amino acids. The CDR3 sequence is CASSLMAGDRVGAFF. CDR3 DNA sequence: TGTGCCAGCAGCCTCATGGCGGGGGACAGGGTTGGAGCTTTCTTT.

This clonotype was counted a few times. The chain employs TRBV30 and TRBJ2-7; D tentatively reads TRBD1 or TRBD2 (5 bases each). This CDR3 region has 14 residues. Germline V gene lookup returns CDR1 GTSNPN and CDR2 SVGIG (reference sequence). The V end lost 3 bases, the J end lost 4 bases, and 16 bases lay between the germline ends. The DNA of the CDR3 is TGTGCCTGGAGCACCGGGACGGTGCCTTACGAGCAGTACTTC. The encoded protein is CAWSTGTVPYEQYF.

The CDR3 region has the DNA TGTGCCAGCAGTGAAGAGGGGGTCAACCGAGAGACCCAGTACTTC. This codes for CASSEEGVNRETQYF. The chain recombines TRBV2 with TRBJ2-5, with a tentative D call TRBD1 (6 bases). This CDR3 spans 15 amino acids. CDR1 is SNHLY, CDR2 FYNNEI, per germline. Trimming took 1 base from V and 4 from J, leaving 13 bases between them.

The sample holds a few counts of this clonotype. The chain has TRBV20-1 and TRBJ2-1, with 10 positions matching TRBD2. The CDR3 is 19 residues long. CDR1 and CDR2 (germline): DFQATT, SNEGSKA (reference sequence). The V segment lost 2 bases and the J segment 4 bases; nucleotides outside the gene matches: 17. The CDR3 loop is CSARRFAHSGTSVYNEQFF. In nucleotides, the CDR3 is TGCAGTGCTAGACGATTTGCCCACTCCGGGACTAGCGTTTACAATGAGCAGTTCTTC.

The chain is built from TRBV6-5 and TRBJ2-2; TRBD1 aligns across 7 bases. V shed 4 bases and J 1 base; nucleotides not matched to a gene: 3. This CDR3 has 15 residues. Germline lookup yields CDR1 MNHEY and CDR2 SVGAGI. CDR3: CASSWGQMNTGELFF. CDR3 nucleotides: TGTGCCAGCAGTTGGGGACAGATGAACACCGGGGAGCTGTTTTTT.

This clonotype was observed a handful of times. The chain carries TRBV20-1 and TRBJ2-7; the match to TRBD2 covers 13 bases. CDR1 is DFQATT and CDR2 is SNEGSKA in the germline V gene (reference sequence). V gave up 4 bases and J gave up 2 bases; unmatched junction bases: 11. The CDR3 spans 17 residues. CDR3 in DNA: TGCAGTGCTATCCCGGGACTAGCGGGGTGGAGAACCTACGAGCAGTACTTC. Amino acids: CSAIPGLAGWRTYEQYF.

This rearrangement joins TRBV5-1 to TRBJ1-2; 7 bases match TRBD1. Germline V gives CDR1 SGHRS, CDR2 YFSETQ. The CDR3 sequence is 14 residues long. V lost 0 bases, J lost 3 bases, and 2 bases stayed unmatched. CDR3 residues: CASSLGDRYYGYTF. The CDR3 DNA sequence: TGCGCCAGCAGCTTGGGGGACAGATACTATGGCTACACCTTC.

The chain employs TRBV20-1 and TRBJ2-3; D remains ambiguous. The CDR3 has 11 amino acids. The V gene's germline CDR1 is DFQATT and CDR2 SNEGSKA (reference sequence). V was pared by 4 bases and J by 4 bases, with 6 bases between. As DNA, the CDR3 is TGCAGTGCTAATTTAGCAGATACGCAGTATTTT. This encodes CSANLADTQYF.

This clonotype was recorded a few times. The CDR3 DNA reads TGTGCCAGCAGTTCAAGCGGGAGGCTCAACAGGGGGGAGCTGTTTTTT. Translation: CASSSSGRLNRGELFF. V and J are TRBV5-4 and TRBJ2-2; 9 nucleotides line up with TRBD2. The germline gives CDR1 SGHNT, CDR2 YYREEE (reference sequence). There are 16 residues in the CDR3. V lost 5 bases to trimming and J lost 8 bases; unmatched junction nucleotides: 13.

V usage is TRBV9 and J usage is TRBJ2-3; a possible D gene is TRBD2 (6 bases). The CDR3 is made up of 18 amino acids. Germline CDR1 and CDR2: SGDLS and YYNGEE. Trimming removed 3 bases from V and 0 bases from J, with 20 bases in between. CDR3 sequence (DNA): TGTGCCAGCAGCGCCCATTTTCTAGCGAGCCTTAGCACAGATACGCAGTATTTT. It specifies CASSAHFLASLSTDTQYF.

V and J are TRBV7-9 and TRBJ2-3; D unresolved. CDR3 length: 13 residues. CDR1 is SEHNR and CDR2 is FQNEAQ in the germline V gene (reference sequence). V lost 0 bases to trimming and J lost 8 bases, with 9 bases between them. The DNA for the CDR3 is TGTGCCAGCAGCTTAGCCACCGGTGGTACGCAGTATTTT. Protein product: CASSLATGGTQYF.

The chain joins TRBV10-3 to TRBJ2-7; D remains unclear. The CDR3 runs to 14 residues. V dropped 0 bases and J dropped 0 bases, with 6 bases sitting between them. In germline, CDR1 is ENHRY, CDR2 SYGVKD. This CDR3 is CAISESGSSYEQYF. The CDR3, as DNA: TGTGCCATCAGTGAGTCTGGCAGCTCCTACGAGCAGTACTTC.

CDR3 bases: TGTGCCGGCTCGACAGGGCGGAGAGATACGCAGTATTTT. Amino acids: CAGSTGRRDTQYF. The chain couples TRBV12-3 or TRBV12-4 to TRBJ2-3, with 7 bases aligning to TRBD1. The ends lost 11 bases at V and 5 bases at J; junction bases unmatched: 10. This CDR3 comprises 13 residues.

The chain employs TRBV9 and TRBJ2-1; maybe TRBD2 (6 bases). Per germline, CDR1 SGDLS and CDR2 YYNGEE. CDR3 length equals 15 residues. V was shortened by 2 bases and J by 2 bases, with 11 bases between the two germline ends. The CDR3 here is CASSVGWGAYNEQFF. The CDR3 nucleotides are TGTGCCAGCAGCGTCGGGTGGGGGGCCTACAATGAGCAGTTCTTC.

In this sample, this clonotype turned up a few times. This chain uses TRBV25-1 with TRBJ2-1; 9 bases are a match to TRBD2. The CDR3 is made up of 16 amino acids. J was trimmed by 0 bases and V by 3 bases; bases with no gene match: 3. Germline V gene lookup returns CDR1 MGHDK and CDR2 SYGVNS. The CDR3 loop is CASSDRGLASYNEQFF. As DNA, the CDR3 is TGTGCCAGCAGTGACCGGGGACTAGCCTCCTACAATGAGCAGTTCTTC.

In this sample, this clonotype turned up a few times. V and J are TRBV5-1 and TRBJ2-7; TRBD2 might be the D (6 bases). The CDR3 sequence is 12 residues long. Germline CDR1 and CDR2: SGHRS and YFSETQ. V lost 3 bases to trimming and J lost 9 bases, with 13 bases between them. CDR3 bases: TGCGCCAGCAGCTCCGGGACTGTCGGGCAGTACTTC. Encoded protein: CASSSGTVGQYF.